This paragraph reports one T cell receptor (beta chain). This specimen comes from a study of cytomegalovirus exposure and HLA in healthy donors. V shed 7 bases and J 3 bases; nucleotides not matched to a gene: 10. This CDR3 region has 15 residues. Germline V lookup: CDR1 SGHRS, CDR2 YFSETQ. PCR primers comprised 60 Vbeta and 13 Jbeta primers. Using immunoSEQ multiplex PCR, the repertoire was profiled, and TCRdb retains in-frame clones only, with some absent. The profile shows around 140,000 clones, about 61% of them singletons. This chain connects TRBV5-1 to TRBJ2-3, with 8 bases identical to TRBD1. Sequenced input: PBMCs. The TCR comes from a woman in her thirties or forties in good health and CMV-seronegative. The CDR3 DNA reads as TGCGCCAGCGGGGGACAGGCAGCCACGACAGATACGCAGTATTTT. Translated: CASGGQAATTDTQYF.